This record covers a single T cell receptor (beta chain). Its antigen is not known. The germline gives CDR1 SGHRS, CDR2 YFSETQ. The ends lost 2 bases at V and 9 bases at J; junction bases unmatched: 17. The CDR3 has 17 amino acids. Assay used: immunoSEQ multiplex PCR; TCRdb lists only in-frame clones, some missing. The data show around 82,000 clones, with about 79% seen just once and over 20% held by the top ten. This sample was included in a study of radiotherapy plus CTLA-4 blockade in lung cancer. Study-wide points: Dynamics of early blood T cell clones, together with interferon-beta, were reportedly the best predictors of response.

The chain joins TRBV5-1 to TRBJ2-1, with 7 bases that match TRBD2. The TCR was taken from a human donor with non-small cell lung cancer whose response to radiotherapy plus ipilimumab could not be evaluated. Some clones in this sample may be carry-over from other donors' samples. The sequencing here drew on peripheral blood, taken from a patient treated with radiotherapy plus ipilimumab. DNA of the CDR3: TGCGCCAGCAGCTTTTCCCGGGGGGAGGCTGGGGATGGTGAGCAGTTCTTC. As protein: CASSFSRGEAGDGEQFF.